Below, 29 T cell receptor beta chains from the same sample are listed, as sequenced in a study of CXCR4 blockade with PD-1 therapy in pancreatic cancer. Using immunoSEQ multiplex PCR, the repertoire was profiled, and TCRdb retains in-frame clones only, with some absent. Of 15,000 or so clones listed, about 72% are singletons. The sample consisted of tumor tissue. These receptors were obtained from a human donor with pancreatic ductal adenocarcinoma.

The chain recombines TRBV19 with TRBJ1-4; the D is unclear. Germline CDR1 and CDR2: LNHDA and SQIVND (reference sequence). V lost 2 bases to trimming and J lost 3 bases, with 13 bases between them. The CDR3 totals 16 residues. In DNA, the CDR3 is TGTGCCAGTAGTATAAACCCTGGAGGAGCTAATGAAAAACTGTTTTTT. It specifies CASSINPGGANEKLFF.

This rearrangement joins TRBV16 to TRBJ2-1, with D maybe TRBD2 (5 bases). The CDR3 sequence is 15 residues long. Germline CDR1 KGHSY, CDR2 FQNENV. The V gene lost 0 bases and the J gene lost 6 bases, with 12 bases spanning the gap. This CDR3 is CASSQSTGWGNEQFF. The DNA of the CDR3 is TGTGCCAGCAGCCAATCAACGGGATGGGGCAATGAGCAGTTCTTC. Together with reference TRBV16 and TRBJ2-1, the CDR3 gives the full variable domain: GEEVAQTPKHLVRGEGQKAKLYCAPIKGHSYVFWYQQVLKNEFKFLISFQNENVFDETGMPKERFSAKCLPNSPCSLEIQATKLEDSAVYFCASSQSTGWGNEQFFGPGTRLTVL.

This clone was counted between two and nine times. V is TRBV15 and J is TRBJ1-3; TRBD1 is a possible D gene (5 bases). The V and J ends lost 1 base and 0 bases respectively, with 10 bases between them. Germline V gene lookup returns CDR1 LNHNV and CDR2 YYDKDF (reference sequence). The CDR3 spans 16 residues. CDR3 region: CATSRGRGTSGNTIYF. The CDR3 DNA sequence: TGTGCCACCAGCAGAGGGAGGGGAACCTCTGGAAACACCATATATTTT. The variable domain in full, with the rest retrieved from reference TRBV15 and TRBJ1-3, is DAMVIQNPRYQVTQFGKPVTLSCSQTLNHNVMYWYQQKSSQAPKLLFHYYDKDFNNEADTPDNFQSRRPNTSFCFLDIRSPGLGDTAMYLCATSRGRGTSGNTIYFGEGSWLTVV.

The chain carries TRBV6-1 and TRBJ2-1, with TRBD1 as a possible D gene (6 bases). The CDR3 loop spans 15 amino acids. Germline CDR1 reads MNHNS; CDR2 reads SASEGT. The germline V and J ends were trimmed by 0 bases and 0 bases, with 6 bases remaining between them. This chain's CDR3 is CASSEAGGSYNEQFF. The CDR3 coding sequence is TGTGCCAGCAGTGAAGCAGGGGGCTCCTACAATGAGCAGTTCTTC.

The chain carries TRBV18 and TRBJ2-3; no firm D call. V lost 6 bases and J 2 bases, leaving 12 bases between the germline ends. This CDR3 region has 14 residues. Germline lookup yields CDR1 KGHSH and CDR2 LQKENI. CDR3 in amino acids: CASSSQRNTDTQYF. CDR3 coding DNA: TGTGCCAGCTCGTCACAGAGAAACACAGATACGCAGTATTTT.

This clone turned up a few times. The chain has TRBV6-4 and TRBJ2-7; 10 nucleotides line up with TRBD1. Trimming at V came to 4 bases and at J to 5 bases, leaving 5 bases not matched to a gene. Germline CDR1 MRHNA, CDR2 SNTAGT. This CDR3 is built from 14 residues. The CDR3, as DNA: TGTGCCAGCAGTGTCGACAGGGGGCTCAACGAGCAGTACTTC. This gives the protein CASSVDRGLNEQYF.

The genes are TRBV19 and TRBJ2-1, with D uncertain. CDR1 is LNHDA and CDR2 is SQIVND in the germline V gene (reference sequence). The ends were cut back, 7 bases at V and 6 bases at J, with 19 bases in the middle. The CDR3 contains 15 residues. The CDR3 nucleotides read TGTGCCAGTAAGGTCGCGGAGCTCTCTCCCAATGAGCAGTTCTTC. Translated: CASKVAELSPNEQFF.

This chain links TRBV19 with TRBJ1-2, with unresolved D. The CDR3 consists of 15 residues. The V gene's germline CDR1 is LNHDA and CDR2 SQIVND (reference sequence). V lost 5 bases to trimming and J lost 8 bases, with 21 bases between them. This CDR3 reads CASSPRSGALGGYTF. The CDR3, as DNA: TGTGCCAGTAGTCCTCGTTCGGGAGCCTTGGGGGGCTACACCTTC.

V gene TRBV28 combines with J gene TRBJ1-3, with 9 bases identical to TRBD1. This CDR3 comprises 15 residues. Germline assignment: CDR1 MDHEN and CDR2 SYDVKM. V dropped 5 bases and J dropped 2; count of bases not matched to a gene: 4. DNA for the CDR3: TGTGCCAGCAGTCCACAGGGGGCAACTGGAAACACCATATATTTT. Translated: CASSPQGATGNTIYF.

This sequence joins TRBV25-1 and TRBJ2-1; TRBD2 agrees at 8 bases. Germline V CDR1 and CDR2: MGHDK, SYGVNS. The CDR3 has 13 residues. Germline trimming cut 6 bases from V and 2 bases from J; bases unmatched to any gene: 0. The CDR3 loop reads CASSGRAYNEQFF. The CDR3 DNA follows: TGTGCCAGCAGCGGGAGGGCCTACAATGAGCAGTTCTTC.

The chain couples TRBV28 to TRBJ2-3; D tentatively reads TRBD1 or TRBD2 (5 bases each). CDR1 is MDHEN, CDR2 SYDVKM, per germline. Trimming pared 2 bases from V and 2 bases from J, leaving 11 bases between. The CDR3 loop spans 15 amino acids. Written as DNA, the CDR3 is TGTGCCAGCAGTTTAGTCGGGACCCACACAGATACGCAGTATTTT. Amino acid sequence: CASSLVGTHTDTQYF.

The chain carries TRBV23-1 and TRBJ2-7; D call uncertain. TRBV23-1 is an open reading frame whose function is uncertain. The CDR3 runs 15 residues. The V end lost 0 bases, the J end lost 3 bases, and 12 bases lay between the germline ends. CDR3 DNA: TGCGCCAGCAGTCAATCGGCACGGTCTGGCTACGAGCAGTACTTC. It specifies CASSQSARSGYEQYF.

In nucleotides, the CDR3 is TGCGCCAGCACCAGAGCGGGAGTAAGCACCGGGGAGCTGTTTTTT. This translates into CASTRAGVSTGELFF. The chain is built from TRBV5-1 and TRBJ2-2; TRBD2 agrees at 8 bases. In germline, CDR1 is SGHRS, CDR2 YFSETQ. Unmatched junction bases numbered 8, after V lost 6 bases and J lost 4 bases. CDR3 length equals 15 residues.

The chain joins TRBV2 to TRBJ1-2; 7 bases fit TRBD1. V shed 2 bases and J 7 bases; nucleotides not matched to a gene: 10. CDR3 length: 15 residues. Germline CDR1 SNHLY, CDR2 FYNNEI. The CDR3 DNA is TGTGCCAGCAGTGAAAATCGGGCGGAGGGGGCTGGCTACACCTTC. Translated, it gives CASSENRAEGAGYTF. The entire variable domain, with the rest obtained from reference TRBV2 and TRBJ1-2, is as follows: EPEVTQTPSHQVTQMGQEVILRCVPISNHLYFYWYRQILGQKVEFLVSFYNNEISEKSEIFDDQFSVERPDGSNFTLKIRSTKLEDSAMYFCASSENRAEGAGYTFGSGTRLTVV.

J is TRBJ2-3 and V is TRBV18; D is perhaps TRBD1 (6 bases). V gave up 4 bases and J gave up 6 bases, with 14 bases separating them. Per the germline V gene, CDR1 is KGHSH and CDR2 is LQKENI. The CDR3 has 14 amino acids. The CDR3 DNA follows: TGTGCCAGCTCACGCACTGGACAGTTGGATACGCAGTATTTT. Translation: CASSRTGQLDTQYF.

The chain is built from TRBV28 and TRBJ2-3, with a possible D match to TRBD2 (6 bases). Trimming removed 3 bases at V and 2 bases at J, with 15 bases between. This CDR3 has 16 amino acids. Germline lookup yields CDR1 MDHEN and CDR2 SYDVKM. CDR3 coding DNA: TGTGCCAGCAGTTTTGGGGGAGGTACCTACACAGATACGCAGTATTTT. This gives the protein CASSFGGGTYTDTQYF.

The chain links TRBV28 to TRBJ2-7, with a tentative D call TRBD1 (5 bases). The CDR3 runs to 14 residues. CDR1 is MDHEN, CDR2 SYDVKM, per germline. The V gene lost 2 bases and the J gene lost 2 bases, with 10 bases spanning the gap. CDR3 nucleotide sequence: TGTGCCAGCAGTTTAGAACCAGGGACCTACGAGCAGTACTTC. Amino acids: CASSLEPGTYEQYF.

Written as DNA, the CDR3 is TGTGCCAGCTCACCACCACTAGCGGGAGGTGCAGATACGCAGTATTTT. It codes for CASSPPLAGGADTQYF. The V and J genes are TRBV18 and TRBJ2-3, with 12 bases fitting TRBD2. Germline-derived CDR1 and CDR2 are KGHSH and LQKENI. The V segment lost 0 bases and the J segment 4 bases; nucleotides outside the gene matches: 2. This CDR3 has 16 residues.

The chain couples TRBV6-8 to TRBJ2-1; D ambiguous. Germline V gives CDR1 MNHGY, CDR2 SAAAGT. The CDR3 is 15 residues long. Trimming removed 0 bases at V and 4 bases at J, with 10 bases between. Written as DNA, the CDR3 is TGTGCCAGCAGTTACTCGTCTACCCCATACAATGAGCAGTTCTTC. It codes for CASSYSSTPYNEQFF.

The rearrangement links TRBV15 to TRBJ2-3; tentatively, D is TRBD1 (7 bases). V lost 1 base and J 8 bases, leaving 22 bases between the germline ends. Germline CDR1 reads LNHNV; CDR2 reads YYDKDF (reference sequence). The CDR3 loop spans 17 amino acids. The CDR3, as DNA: TGTGCCACCAGCAGAGGGGGGGACAGCGGCCCCAAGGGTACGCAGTATTTT. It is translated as CATSRGGDSGPKGTQYF.

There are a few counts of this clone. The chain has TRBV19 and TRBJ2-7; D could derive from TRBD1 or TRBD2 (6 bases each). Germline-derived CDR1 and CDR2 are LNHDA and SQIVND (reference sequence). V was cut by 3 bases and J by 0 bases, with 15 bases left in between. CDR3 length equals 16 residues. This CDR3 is CASSMGGGRSSYEQYF. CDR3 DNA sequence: TGTGCCAGTAGTATGGGGGGCGGGCGAAGCTCCTACGAGCAGTACTTC.

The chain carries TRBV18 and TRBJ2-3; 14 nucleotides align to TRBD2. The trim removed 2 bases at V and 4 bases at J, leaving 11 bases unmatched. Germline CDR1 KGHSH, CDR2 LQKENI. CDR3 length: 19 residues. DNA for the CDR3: TGTGCCAGCTCACCATTTCGACTAGCGGGAGGGCCGGGGGCAGATACGCAGTATTTT. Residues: CASSPFRLAGGPGADTQYF.

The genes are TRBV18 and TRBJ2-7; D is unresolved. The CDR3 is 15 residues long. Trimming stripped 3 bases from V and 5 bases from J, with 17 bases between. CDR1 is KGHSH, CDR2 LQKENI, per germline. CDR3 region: CASSPLQTQTHEQYF. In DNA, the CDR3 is TGTGCCAGCTCACCCTTACAGACCCAGACCCACGAGCAGTACTTC.

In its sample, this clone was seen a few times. The CDR3 sequence is CATSRDLWDKGGQFF. In DNA, the CDR3 is TGTGCCACCAGCAGAGATCTTTGGGACAAGGGCGGGCAGTTCTTC. The gene calls are TRBV15 and TRBJ2-1; tentative D call: TRBD1 (6 bases). The germline CDR1 and CDR2 sequences are LNHNV and YYDKDF (reference sequence). With 0 bases removed from V and 12 bases from J, the gap between germline ends came to 18 bases. The CDR3 loop spans 15 amino acids.

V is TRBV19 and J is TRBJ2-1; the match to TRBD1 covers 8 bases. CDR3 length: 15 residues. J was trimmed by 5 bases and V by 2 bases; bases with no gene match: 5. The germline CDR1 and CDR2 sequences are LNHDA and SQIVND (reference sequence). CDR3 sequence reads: CASSISGTGHNEQFF. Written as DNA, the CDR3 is TGTGCCAGTAGTATATCAGGGACAGGACACAATGAGCAGTTCTTC.

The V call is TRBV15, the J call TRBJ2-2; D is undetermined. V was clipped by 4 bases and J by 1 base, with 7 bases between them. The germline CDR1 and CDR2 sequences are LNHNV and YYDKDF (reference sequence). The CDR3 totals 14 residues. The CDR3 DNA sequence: TGTGCCACCAGCATTAAGCGGAACACCGGGGAGCTGTTTTTT. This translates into CATSIKRNTGELFF.

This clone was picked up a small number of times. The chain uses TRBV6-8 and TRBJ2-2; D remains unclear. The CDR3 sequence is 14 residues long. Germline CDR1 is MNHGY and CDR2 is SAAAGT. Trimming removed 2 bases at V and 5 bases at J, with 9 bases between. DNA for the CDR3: TGTGCCAGCAGTTACCATGGGCAAACCGGGGAGCTGTTTTTT. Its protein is CASSYHGQTGELFF.

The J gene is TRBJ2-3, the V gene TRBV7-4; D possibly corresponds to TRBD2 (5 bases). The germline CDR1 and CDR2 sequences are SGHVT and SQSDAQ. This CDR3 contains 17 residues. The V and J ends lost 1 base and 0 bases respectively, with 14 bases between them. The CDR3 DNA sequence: TGTGCCAGCAGCTTAGGGGTGTGGGGAGTTAGCACAGATACGCAGTATTTT. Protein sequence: CASSLGVWGVSTDTQYF. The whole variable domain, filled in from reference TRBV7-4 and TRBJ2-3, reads GAGVSQSPRYKVAKRGRDVALRCDSISGHVTLYWYRQTLGQGSEVLTYSQSDAQRDKSGRPSGRFSAERPERSVSTLKIQRTEQGDSAVYLCASSLGVWGVSTDTQYFGPGTRLTVL.

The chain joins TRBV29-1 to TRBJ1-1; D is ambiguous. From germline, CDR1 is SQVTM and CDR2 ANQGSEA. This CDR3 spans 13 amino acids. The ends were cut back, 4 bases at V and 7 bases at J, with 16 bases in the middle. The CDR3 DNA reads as TGCAGCGTTGGAGAGAAACAGAGAGATGAAGCTTTCTTT. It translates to CSVGEKQRDEAFF.